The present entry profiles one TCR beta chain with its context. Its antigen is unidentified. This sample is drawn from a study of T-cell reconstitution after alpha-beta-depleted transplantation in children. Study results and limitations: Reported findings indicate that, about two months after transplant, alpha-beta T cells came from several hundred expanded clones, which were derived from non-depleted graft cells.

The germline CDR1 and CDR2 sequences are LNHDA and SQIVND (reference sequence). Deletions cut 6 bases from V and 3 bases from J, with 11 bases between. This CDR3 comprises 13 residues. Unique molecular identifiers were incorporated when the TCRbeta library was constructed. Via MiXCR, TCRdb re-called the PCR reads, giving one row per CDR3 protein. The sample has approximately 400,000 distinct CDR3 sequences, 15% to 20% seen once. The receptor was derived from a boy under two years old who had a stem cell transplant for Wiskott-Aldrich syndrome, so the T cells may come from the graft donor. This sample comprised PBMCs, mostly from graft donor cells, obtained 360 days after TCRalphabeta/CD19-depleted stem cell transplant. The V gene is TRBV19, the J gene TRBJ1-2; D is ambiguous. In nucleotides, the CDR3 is TGTGCCAGTAGCCGCGTGGCGGACTATGGCTACACCTTC. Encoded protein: CASSRVADYGYTF.